These 7 T cell receptor delta chains were sequenced from one sample in a study of gamma-delta T cells after stem cell transplantation. With CATT, TCRdb re-called clones from the RT-PCR reads. The table records under 2,500 delta-chain clones, roughly 5.5% of them present only once. Sequences were obtained from gamma-delta T cells. The receptors here all came from a human donor. It is not recorded whose cells these are; they may come from a transplant donor.

This clone occurred a few times. The protein in TCRdb stems from a much larger clone and differs at residue 10 from this DNA's translation, likely a read error; here the protein is translated from the DNA. The rearrangement links TRDV2 to TRDJ3, with a weak D call TRDD3 (6 bases). Germline CDR1 is GEAIGNYY and CDR2 is EKD. The V gene lost 0 bases and the J gene lost 3 bases, with 17 bases spanning the gap. The CDR3 is 19 amino acids. The CDR3 sequence is CACDTGGAVGGWDTRQMFF. The CDR3 DNA is TGTGCCTGTGACACCGGAGGAGCTGTTGGGGGCTGGGACACCCGACAGATGTTTTTC.

The chain carries TRDV2 and TRDJ1; 10 bases map to TRDD3. Germline CDR1 reads GEAIGNYY; CDR2 reads EKD. V was clipped by 0 bases and J by 1 base; unmatched bases: 10. This CDR3 comprises 18 residues. The CDR3 bases are TGTGCCTGTGACACCGCGACTGGGGGATTAGGACTCACCGATAAACTCATCTTT. As protein: CACDTATGGLGLTDKLIF.

With respect to this clone: The same CDR3 is also encoded by other DNA sequences in this sample. This chain links TRDV2 with TRDJ1, with D possibly being TRDD3 (6 bases). Germline V lookup: CDR1 GEAIGNYY, CDR2 EKD. This CDR3 contains 14 residues. Between the trimmed V and J ends, which lost 0 bases and 1 base, there was a span of 8 bases. The CDR3 reads CACDTVGGTDKLIF. For the CDR3, the DNA is TGTGCCTGTGACACCGTTGGGGGCACCGATAAACTCATCTTT.

This clone rates as medium-sized. The chain links TRDV2 to TRDJ1; no firm D call. Germline lookup yields CDR1 GEAIGNYY and CDR2 EKD. Deletions cut 2 bases from V and 1 base from J, with 10 bases between. The CDR3 length is 14 residues. CDR3 DNA: TGTGCCTGTGACAACCTAGGGACCACCGATAAACTCATCTTT. Protein: CACDNLGTTDKLIF.

Turning to this clone: A clone one base away is much larger, so this may be a read error. At the DNA level, this CDR3 is encoded by other sequences in the same sample as well. The chain joins TRDV2 to TRDJ3; 9 bases are shared with TRDD3. This CDR3 is built from 19 residues. J was trimmed by 1 base and V by 2 bases; bases with no gene match: 8. Germline V gene sequence: CDR1 GEAIGNYY, CDR2 EKD. Here the CDR3 reads CACDSDWGSRSWDTRQMFF. The CDR3 DNA is TGTGCCTGTGACAGTGACTGGGGGAGTCGGTCCTGGGACACCCGACAGATGTTTTTC.

As for this clone: The TCRdb protein, from a much larger clone, departs from this DNA's translation at residue 10, likely by read error; the protein shown derives from the DNA. This chain joins TRDV2 and TRDJ3; TRDD3 agrees at 11 bases. CDR3 size: 20 residues. J lost 1 base, V lost 0 bases, and 7 bases had no gene match. Germline V gene sequence: CDR1 GEAIGNYY, CDR2 EKD. The CDR3 nucleotides are TGTGCCTGTGACACCGTACTGGGGGATATGCGGTCCTGGGACACCCGACAGATGTTTTTC. Protein product: CACDTVLGDMRSWDTRQMFF.

On this clone itself: A much larger clone is a single base away; this may be a read error. Different DNA sequences within this sample yield the same CDR3. This chain links TRDV2 with TRDJ3; D gene ambiguous. V lost 4 bases, J lost 0 bases, and 12 bases lay in between. The CDR3 covers 17 residues. The germline V gene has CDR1 GEAIGNYY and CDR2 EKD. CDR3 protein: CACDPPVSSWDTRQMFF. The CDR3, as DNA: TGTGCCTGTGATCCGCCAGTAAGCTCCTGGGACACCCGACAGATGTTTTTC.